This is a list of T cell receptor beta chains from one sample in a study of T-cell memory formation after mild COVID-19. One entry per CDR3 protein results from TCRdb running MiXCR on the 5' RACE reads. This table has nearly 110,000 distinct CDR3 sequences, more than 15% appearing once. Sequencing was carried out using PBMCs or a T cell subset sorted from them (not recorded which). These receptors were obtained from an adult woman who had mild COVID-19 (a few samples of this study predate the infection). Cell type and time point are not known. Both conserved end residues are part of each CDR3. Each record gives: clone size, D gene, J gene, V gene, CDR3 DNA, CDR3 protein. The D gene is left open where the match is weak. Clone size appears in some rows only: once, few, many, or a class for an expanded clone.

- | - | TRBJ2-2 | TRBV29-1 | TGCAGCGTTGAAATGCAGAACACCGGGGAGCTGTTTTTT | CSVEMQNTGELFF
- | TRBD2 | TRBJ2-7 | TRBV7-2 | TGTGCCAGCAGCAAATGGACTAGCGGCAGCTCCTACGAGCAGTACTTC | CASSKWTSGSSYEQYF
few | - | TRBJ2-7 | TRBV20-1 | TGCAGTGCTAGAGCCGGTGGCAGTGGGTACGAGCAGTACTTC | CSARAGGSGYEQYF
few | - | TRBJ2-7 | TRBV11-2 | TGTGCCAGCAGTCACGTACGACAGGTTAGCTCCTACGAGCAGTACTTC | CASSHVRQVSSYEQYF
- | - | TRBJ2-2 | TRBV7-6 | TGTGCCAGCAGCCTCTATATGGAAGGCGGCGGGGAGCTGTTTTTT | CASSLYMEGGGELFF
- | - | TRBJ2-1 | TRBV24-1 | TGTGCCACCAGTGCCTCCAATGAGCAGTTCTTC | CATSASNEQFF
- | TRBD2 | TRBJ2-1 | TRBV3-1 | TGTGCCAGCAGCGCCACCGGGACTAGCGGGAGAAATGAGCAGTTCTTC | CASSATGTSGRNEQFF
- | TRBD1 | TRBJ1-1 | TRBV10-3 | TGTGCCATCAGTGAGGGGGGACAGACGAACACTGAAGCTTTCTTT | CAISEGGQTNTEAFF
- | - | TRBJ2-1 | TRBV7-9 | TGTGCCAGCAGCTTAGTACAGGGAGGGAATGAGCAGTTCTTC | CASSLVQGGNEQFF
few | - | TRBJ2-1 | TRBV7-9 | TGTGCCAGCAGCCCGTACAATGAGCAGTTCTTC | CASSPYNEQFF
- | - | TRBJ1-1 | TRBV4-1 | TGCGCCAGCAGCCAAGAGGGGGCCGGGGCGAACACTGAAGCTTTCTTT | CASSQEGAGANTEAFF
- | - | TRBJ2-3 | TRBV12-3/TRBV12-4 | TGTGCCAGCAGTTTAGAAGTCCTCACAGATACGCAGTATTTT | CASSLEVLTDTQYF
- | - | TRBJ1-1 | TRBV15 | TGTGCCACCAGCAGGAGGGAGATGGAGGATGAAGCTTTCTTT | CATSRREMEDEAFF
few | TRBD2 | TRBJ2-3 | TRBV6-2/TRBV6-3 | TGTGCCAGCGGCCCGACTAGCTTGAGAGATACGCAGTATTTT | CASGPTSLRDTQYF
- | TRBD1 | TRBJ2-7 | TRBV29-1 | TGCAGCGTTGAATTCGCTTGGGGACAGGGGTACGAGCAGTACTTC | CSVEFAWGQGYEQYF
- | - | TRBJ1-1 | TRBV12-3/TRBV12-4 | TGTGCCAGCAGCCCACCGGGCCACACTGAAGCTTTCTTT | CASSPPGHTEAFF
few | TRBD1 | TRBJ1-1 | TRBV7-9 | TGTGCCAGCAGCTCGGACAGGGGAACTGAAGCTTTCTTT | CASSSDRGTEAFF
few | - | TRBJ1-2 | TRBV7-9 | TGTGCCAGCAGCCCCTCTACAGCATATGGCTACACCTTC | CASSPSTAYGYTF
- | TRBD1 | TRBJ1-3 | TRBV7-9 | TGTGCCAGCAGCTTAGGACAGGGCCACTCTGGAAACACCATATATTTT | CASSLGQGHSGNTIYF
- | TRBD1 | TRBJ1-2 | TRBV27 | TGTGCCAGCACACCAGCACAGGGGTACTATGGCTACACCTTC | CASTPAQGYYGYTF
few | TRBD1 | TRBJ1-2 | TRBV30 | TGTGCCTGCCAACCCGGAGGACAGGGCTATGGCTACACCTTC | CACQPGGQGYGYTF
- | - | TRBJ1-2 | TRBV5-4 | TGTGCCAGCAGCGTCAACCGGGACCCCGGTGGGGCTAACTATGGCTACACCTTC | CASSVNRDPGGANYGYTF
many | TRBD1 | TRBJ2-1 | TRBV7-9 | TGTGCCAGCAGCCCCCCTAGTGTGGGACAGACGCTTGAGCAGTTCTTC | CASSPPSVGQTLEQFF
few | - | TRBJ1-2 | TRBV12-3/TRBV12-4 | TGTGCCAGCAGCTCGGACCCTTATACAGGGCCGAATGGCTACACCTTC | CASSSDPYTGPNGYTF
few | - | TRBJ2-1 | TRBV29-1 | TGCAGCGTTCTGTCCTACAATGAGCAGTTCTTC | CSVLSYNEQFF
many | TRBD1 | TRBJ1-6 | TRBV20-1 | TGCAGTGCTAGAGATCAGGAGACAGGGGATAATTCACCCCTCCACTTT | CSARDQETGDNSPLHF
- | TRBD1 | TRBJ2-2 | TRBV10-3 | TGTGCCATCAGTGCGGGACAGGGGAACACCGGGGAGCTGTTTTTT | CAISAGQGNTGELFF
few | - | TRBJ2-3 | TRBV6-4 | TGTGCCAGCAGTGACTCAGAACATGGCACAGATACGCAGTATTTT | CASSDSEHGTDTQYF
- | TRBD1 | TRBJ2-7 | TRBV10-3 | TGTGCCATCAGGACAGGGTTCGAGCAGTACTTC | CAIRTGFEQYF
many | TRBD2 | TRBJ2-1 | TRBV15 | TGTGCCACCAGCGGCGAGCGGGGCCCCTACAATGAGCAGTTCTTC | CATSGERGPYNEQFF
- | TRBD1 | TRBJ1-2 | TRBV12-3/TRBV12-4 | TGTGCCAGCACCAAAACAGGGGGCGACGGCTACACCTTC | CASTKTGGDGYTF
few | - | TRBJ2-7 | TRBV19 | TGTGCCACCACCATTTCGTTAGGCAGCTACGAGCAGTACTTC | CATTISLGSYEQYF
- | - | TRBJ2-7 | TRBV27 | TGTGCCAGCGCCCCAGACGGCTACGAGCAGTACTTC | CASAPDGYEQYF
many | TRBD1 | TRBJ2-7 | TRBV5-1 | TGCGCCAGCAGCTGGGGGACAGGGAGCACCTACGAGCAGTACTTC | CASSWGTGSTYEQYF
- | TRBD1 | TRBJ1-1 | TRBV5-1 | TGCGCCAGCAGCTTGACGGGACAGGGGGAATTAGGAGCTTTCTTT | CASSLTGQGELGAFF
once | - | TRBJ2-1 | TRBV7-9 | TGTGCCAGCAGTTCCACTAGCAGCTCCTACAATGAGCAGTTCTTC | CASSSTSSSYNEQFF
- | - | TRBJ1-1 | TRBV5-1 | TGCGCCAGCACCGGGCCGCCTACGGGCACTGAAGCTTTCTTT | CASTGPPTGTEAFF
few | TRBD1 | TRBJ2-7 | TRBV9 | TGTGCCAGCAGCGTAACAGGGGGAGCGGGCGAGCAGTACTTC | CASSVTGGAGEQYF
- | - | TRBJ2-7 | TRBV27 | TGTGCCAGCAGTTTTGCGGGACCCTACGAGCAGTACTTC | CASSFAGPYEQYF
few | - | TRBJ2-7 | TRBV5-1 | TGCGCCAGCAGCCCTACTCTAGACACGGCTCTGTACGAGCAGTACTTC | CASSPTLDTALYEQYF
- | - | TRBJ2-1 | TRBV15 | TGTGCCACTGCGACCGCTGTCTCCTACAATGAGCAGTTCTTC | CATATAVSYNEQFF